Detailed here is one T cell receptor (beta chain). The data derive from a study of memory CD4+ T cells and cytomegalovirus serostatus. Overall study context: Of the healthy Belgian adults, 9 or 10 were CMV seropositive and approximately 24 seronegative.

Only in-frame clones appear in the TCRdb table, and some are missing; sequencing was by immunoSEQ multiplex PCR. The sample consists of roughly 84,000 clones, more than 70% of them appearing once. V lost 3 bases to trimming and J lost 6 bases, with 16 bases between them. Per the germline V gene, CDR1 is SGDLS and CDR2 is YYNGEE. The CDR3 is 15 amino acids. Single viable CD3+CD4+CD8-CD45RO+ cells were sorted as the memory CD4+ T cells. Serostatus was set by detecting CMV pp150, pp28, p38, p52 IgG. The J gene is TRBJ1-3, the V gene TRBV9; a weak D match, TRBD1 (5 bases). This receptor was obtained from an adult in good health and CMV-seronegative. The sequenced sample was memory CD4+ T cells from blood. The CDR3 reads CASSGGPGLQNTIYF. CDR3 nucleotides: TGTGCCAGCAGCGGCGGACCGGGACTGCAAAACACCATATATTTT.